The TCR beta chain described here comes from a study of T cell changes during pregnancy in multiple sclerosis (dated by TCRdb to about 2019). Context from the whole study: The study looked at changes in the T cell repertoire across pregnancy in women with multiple sclerosis.

This clone was recorded once. No antigen is known for it. The record has no base qualities; no much larger clone is one base away. Receptor libraries were prepared by the immunoSEQ multiplex PCR assay. The table was pulled from immuneACCESS by TCRdb, which kept in-frame rearrangements only. Such tables lose some clones; where checked, under half of the loss comes from unresolved V genes, and the rest has no known cause. The sample table contains 45,000 or so clones; only one count was recorded for about 87% of them. Under 2% of the sample goes to the ten largest clones. Source: peripheral blood, taken in the first trimester of pregnancy. This TCR was recovered from a female donor with multiple sclerosis, enrolled in a pregnancy study.

The CDR3 protein sequence reads: CASTPDSLYGYTF. The bases are TGTGCCAGCACCCCGGACAGTCTCTATGGCTACACCTTC. The chain uses TRBV6-1 and TRBJ1-2, with a weak D call of TRBD1 (6 bases match). For CDR1 and CDR2, the germline V gene lists MNHNS and SASEGT. Trimming costs V 7 bases and J 4 bases, and their ends lie 13 bases apart. From the cysteine up to the phenylalanine, the CDR3 has a length of 13 residues. The entry retains the CDR3 DNA only, 39 bases that are in frame from base 1.